The next 13 T cell receptor beta chains were all read from a single sample in a study of blood T cells in healthy people across ages. Combining a sample-barcoded 5' primer with a J-beta primer mix, a second PCR ran for 7 to 11 cycles. TCRdb re-called the 5' RACE reads through MiXCR, storing one row per CDR3 protein. This table has more than 1,400,000 distinct CDR3 sequences, 40% to 50% appearing once. The sequenced material came from blood. The source is a woman aged 18-29 years in good health.

Comment on this clonotype: At one end, the junction sequence differs from germline, possibly due to a read error. The rearrangement uses TRBV5-5 and TRBJ1-1; 7 bases map to TRBD1. There are 14 residues in the CDR3. Germline assignment: CDR1 SGHKS and CDR2 YYEKEE (reference sequence). The CDR3 DNA follows: TGTGCCAGCAGCGAACAGGGGACGAACACTGGAGCTTTCTTT. Translating it yields CASSEQGTNTGAFF.

This clonotype was seen once. The gene calls are TRBV5-1 and TRBJ2-2; 14 nucleotides line up with TRBD2. The germline V gene has CDR1 SGHRS and CDR2 YFSETQ. CDR3 length: 18 amino acids. V shed 4 bases and J 1 base; nucleotides not matched to a gene: 6. This CDR3 reads CASSIRLAGGVNTGELFF. CDR3 nucleotide sequence: TGCGCCAGCAGCATCCGACTAGCGGGGGGGGTGAACACCGGGGAGCTGTTTTTT.

This clonotype was seen a few times. The chain carries TRBV12-3 or TRBV12-4 and TRBJ1-1; a possible D gene is TRBD1 (5 bases). CDR3 length: 13 amino acids. CDR3: CAGRRQPNTEAFF. The DNA of the CDR3 is TGTGCAGGACGTCGACAGCCGAACACTGAAGCTTTCTTT.

This clonotype was found a few times. This chain links TRBV7-9 with TRBJ1-1; tentatively, D is TRBD1 (5 bases). CDR1 and CDR2 from the germline V gene are SEHNR and FQNEAQ (reference sequence). The length of the CDR3 is 12 residues. Trimming took off 8 bases at V and 5 bases at J, with 12 bases between the two ends. The chain's CDR3 is CASETGGTEAFF. DNA of the CDR3: TGTGCCAGCGAGACGGGGGGGACTGAAGCTTTCTTT.

The chain uses TRBV10-3 and TRBJ2-1, with 15 bases that match TRBD2. CDR1 is ENHRY and CDR2 is SYGVKD in the germline V gene. This CDR3 is built from 17 residues. V gave up 6 bases and J gave up 5 bases; unmatched junction bases: 8. CDR3 residues: CAIRGTSGRYSNNEQFF. The DNA of the CDR3 is TGTGCCATCAGAGGGACTAGCGGGAGGTATTCCAACAATGAGCAGTTCTTC.

The V gene is TRBV6-1, the J gene TRBJ2-1, with D possibly matching TRBD2 (6 bases). This CDR3 contains 16 residues. V lost 6 bases and J lost 9, with 24 bases in between. CDR1 and CDR2 from the germline V gene are MNHNS and SASEGT. The CDR3 region has the DNA TGTGCCAGCAGCCGAACTCACTTCACTAGCTCGGGTGAGCAGTTCTTC. Protein sequence: CASSRTHFTSSGEQFF.

The rearrangement joins TRBV15 to TRBJ2-1, with D perhaps matching TRBD2 (5 bases). Germline CDR1 LNHNV, CDR2 YYDKDF (reference sequence). The CDR3 contains 17 residues. The V gene lost 0 bases and the J gene lost 5 bases, with 17 bases spanning the gap. In DNA, the CDR3 is TGTGCCACCAGCAGAGATCCCCCGGGGTATGGAAACAATGAGCAGTTCTTC. Translating it yields CATSRDPPGYGNNEQFF.

This clonotype was seen a few times. The chain recombines TRBV27 with TRBJ2-7, with D perhaps matching TRBD2 (7 bases). CDR3 length equals 17 residues. V was trimmed by 2 bases and J by 3 bases, leaving 20 bases between them. CDR1 is MNHEY and CDR2 is SMNVEV in the germline V gene (reference sequence). CDR3: CASSLRLGGGVDYEQYF. The CDR3, as DNA: TGTGCCAGCAGTTTAAGATTAGGAGGGGGGGTAGACTACGAGCAGTACTTC.

The chain combines TRBV5-1 with TRBJ2-3; 9 nucleotides align to TRBD2. This CDR3 is built from 15 residues. V was pared by 3 bases and J by 2 bases, with 4 bases of the junction left unmatched. Germline V gives CDR1 SGHRS, CDR2 YFSETQ. This CDR3 is CASSYRLAVTDTQYF. CDR3 sequence (DNA): TGCGCCAGCAGCTACAGACTAGCGGTCACAGATACGCAGTATTTT.

The genes are TRBV27 and TRBJ1-1; D call uncertain. V lost 0 bases and J lost 3, with 14 bases in between. Per the germline V gene, CDR1 is MNHEY and CDR2 is SMNVEV (reference sequence). The CDR3 covers 16 residues. CDR3 residues: CASSLSITGIYTEAFF. The CDR3 DNA sequence: TGTGCCAGCAGTTTATCTATTACCGGGATATACACTGAAGCTTTCTTT.

Worth noting for this clonotype: A junction end diverges from the germline sequence, so it may reflect a read error. V and J are TRBV5-1 and TRBJ2-5; D is perhaps TRBD1 (6 bases). The last part of the DNA fits TRBJ2-7 better; the J call may be wrong. The CDR3 is 15 residues long. The germline V gene has CDR1 SGHRS and CDR2 YFSETQ. DNA for the CDR3: TGCGCCAGCTGCTTGGATCCGGCAGGGGAAGACGAGCAGTACTTC. Encoded protein: CASCLDPAGEDEQYF.

This clonotype was observed many times. The chain carries TRBV4-2 and TRBJ1-4; 8 nucleotides align to TRBD1. CDR1 is LGHNA and CDR2 is YNFKEQ in the germline V gene. The CDR3 spans 17 residues. J gave up 0 bases and V 3 bases, and 6 bases lay outside the gene matches. CDR3 in DNA: TGTGCCAGCAGCCACCGCGGACAGGGTGCAACTAATGAAAAACTGTTTTTT. This codes for CASSHRGQGATNEKLFF.

The chain is built from TRBV7-9 and TRBJ2-5, with TRBD2 matching 8 bases. The DNA end is more similar to TRBJ2-7, so the J call may be wrong. The CDR3 consists of 15 residues. Germline CDR1 is SEHNR and CDR2 is FQNEAQ (reference sequence). The CDR3 region is CASSLLSGGPYEQYF. The CDR3 DNA follows: TGTGCCAGCAGCTTATTAAGCGGGGGACCGTACGAGCAGTACTTC.